Presented here are 19 T cell receptor beta chains from one specimen sequenced in a study of graft-versus-host responses after intestinal transplantation. The repertoire was sequenced with immunoSEQ multiplex PCR; TCRdb's copy has only in-frame clones and lacks some. The sample has 13,000 or so clones; 35% to 45% are singletons. Sequences were derived from alloreactive CD4+ T cells from a mixed lymphocyte reaction culture, sampled before intestinal transplant. As for subset: CFSE-low proliferating T cells sorted from approximately 6-day pre-transplant mixed lymphocyte reaction (GvH or HvG direction). All receptors derive from a human patient who received an intestinal transplant.

This clone was recorded a few times. This chain connects TRBV6-5 to TRBJ1-2; D gene uncertain. Looked up from germline, CDR1 is MNHEY and CDR2 is SVGAGI. The ends were cut back, 2 bases at V and 3 bases at J, with 13 bases in the middle. CDR3 size: 15 residues. The CDR3 DNA follows: TGTGCCAGCAGTTACGGCGGGGTGATAGACTATGGCTACACCTTC. It specifies CASSYGGVIDYGYTF.

This clone was seen a few times. Written as DNA, the CDR3 is TGCGCCAGCAGCCTAGCGGGGACAGGGGTAAACACTGAAGCTTTCTTT. Translated: CASSLAGTGVNTEAFF. The V call is TRBV5-1, the J call TRBJ1-1; TRBD1 aligns across 10 bases. Per germline, CDR1 SGHRS and CDR2 YFSETQ. Losses at the gene ends were 4 bases for V and 2 bases for J; bases not matched to a gene: 8. This CDR3 is 16 amino acids long. The full variable domain, rest sourced from reference TRBV5-1 and TRBJ1-1, is KAGVTQTPRYLIKTRGQQVTLSCSPISGHRSVSWYQQTPGQGLQFLFEYFSETQRNKGNFPGRFSGRQFSNSRSEMNVSTLELGDSALYLCASSLAGTGVNTEAFFGQGTRLTVV.

The CDR3 nucleotides are TGTGCCACCGAGACCGTATCCGGGACAGTCTATGGCTACACCTTC. Translation gives CATETVSGTVYGYTF. The chain couples TRBV19 to TRBJ1-2; 7 bases agree with TRBD1. The CDR3 runs to 15 residues. Germline V gene sequence: CDR1 LNHDA, CDR2 SQIVND (reference sequence). After removal of 10 bases from V and 4 bases from J, the junction contained 15 bases not matched to a gene. Looking up the rest from reference TRBV19 and TRBJ1-2 gives the full variable domain: DGGITQSPKYLFRKEGQNVTLSCEQNLNHDAMYWYRQDPGQGLRLIYYSQIVNDFQKGDIAEGYSVSREKKESFPLTVTSAQKNPTAFYLCATETVSGTVYGYTFGSGTRLTVV.

The J gene is TRBJ2-2, the V gene TRBV2; 8 bases map to TRBD1. The CDR3 runs 15 residues. V lost 6 bases and J lost 5; bases outside the gene matches: 8. Germline-derived CDR1 and CDR2 are SNHLY and FYNNEI. The CDR3 here is CASSAGQARTGELFF. The CDR3 bases are TGTGCCAGCAGCGCGGGACAGGCGCGTACCGGGGAGCTGTTTTTT.

This clone has more than one count but fewer than ten. Its ends do not fully match the called genes, so a read error is possible. The chain has TRBV18 and TRBJ1-5, with D maybe TRBD1 (5 bases). The CDR3 length is 16 residues. CDR1 and CDR2 from the germline V gene are KGHSH and LQKENI. CDR3 residues: CASSPPEGYSNRPQHF. The CDR3 DNA reads TGTGCCAGCTCACCCCCGGAGGGGTATTCTAATCGGCCCCAGCATTTT.

The J gene is TRBJ2-4, the V gene TRBV4-3; TRBD2 aligns across 13 bases. The V gene's germline CDR1 is LGHNA and CDR2 YSLEER. The CDR3 is 19 amino acids. J gave up 4 bases and V 0 bases, and 9 bases lay outside the gene matches. The CDR3 DNA reads as TGCGCCAGCAGCCAAGAGGGGACTAGCGGGACCCCGATTAAAAACATTCAGTACTTC. Translated, it gives CASSQEGTSGTPIKNIQYF.

V is TRBV5-1 and J is TRBJ1-2; D gene uncertain. Germline CDR1 SGHRS, CDR2 YFSETQ. The V and J ends lost 0 bases and 8 bases respectively, with 11 bases between them. The CDR3 has 13 residues. This CDR3 reads CASSLGVGGGYTF. The CDR3 DNA follows: TGCGCCAGCAGCTTGGGGGTCGGCGGCGGCTACACCTTC.

V gene TRBV7-6 combines with J gene TRBJ1-1, with D perhaps matching TRBD1 (5 bases). The CDR3 loop spans 13 amino acids. Germline V CDR1 and CDR2: SGHVS, FNYEAQ. Trimming removed 5 bases at V and 0 bases at J, with 7 bases between. CDR3 sequence: CASSLTVNTEAFF. In nucleotides, the CDR3 is TGTGCCAGCAGCCTGACAGTGAACACTGAAGCTTTCTTT. Based on the CDR3 plus reference TRBV7-6 and TRBJ1-1, the full variable domain is GAGVSQSPRYKVTKRGQDVALRCDPISGHVSLYWYRQALGQGPEFLTYFNYEAQQDKSGLPNDRFSAERPEGSISTLTIQRTEQRDSAMYRCASSLTVNTEAFFGQGTRLTVV.

V is TRBV12-5 and J is TRBJ1-2, with D tentatively TRBD1 (5 bases). Germline CDR1 and CDR2: LGHNT and FRNRAP. The CDR3 has 12 amino acids. Deletions cut 2 bases from V and 8 bases from J, with 9 bases between. CDR3 sequence (DNA): TGTGCTAGTGGTTTGCAGGGCGTCGGCTACACCTTC. This gives the protein CASGLQGVGYTF. Supplemented by reference TRBV12-5 and TRBJ1-2, the full variable domain reads DARVTQTPRHKVTEMGQEVTMRCQPILGHNTVFWYRQTMMQGLELLAYFRNRAPLDDSGMPKDRFSAEMPDATLATLKIQPSEPRDSAVYFCASGLQGVGYTFGSGTRLTVV.

This clone has just a few counts. The chain links TRBV6-5 to TRBJ2-7; maybe TRBD2 (7 bases). The germline V and J ends were trimmed by 5 bases and 4 bases, with 15 bases remaining between them. Germline lookup yields CDR1 MNHEY and CDR2 SVGAGI. This CDR3 spans 14 amino acids. The CDR3 spells CASSHGGARYEQYF. The CDR3 coding sequence is TGTGCCAGCAGTCATGGGGGGGCAAGGTACGAGCAGTACTTC.

The genes are TRBV7-8 and TRBJ1-1, with D uncertain. From germline, CDR1 is SGHVS and CDR2 FQNEAQ. The CDR3 covers 13 residues. V was trimmed by 8 bases and J by 1 base, leaving 11 bases between them. This CDR3 is CASGPVQNTEAFF. The DNA for the CDR3 is TGTGCCAGCGGCCCCGTACAGAACACTGAAGCTTTCTTT.

CDR3 DNA sequence: TGCGCCAGCAGCTTGGATTCTAGCGGGGGGGCCCCAGATACGCAGTATTTT. Translation gives CASSLDSSGGAPDTQYF. The chain is built from TRBV5-1 and TRBJ2-3; 12 bases are a match to TRBD2. In germline, CDR1 is SGHRS, CDR2 YFSETQ. The ends lost 0 bases at V and 4 bases at J; junction bases unmatched: 6. The CDR3 sequence is 17 residues long.

The genes are TRBV7-9 and TRBJ2-5; 8 bases map to TRBD2. Germline-derived CDR1 and CDR2 are SEHNR and FQNEAQ (reference sequence). The CDR3 consists of 15 residues. J was trimmed by 11 bases and V by 5 bases; bases with no gene match: 16. CDR3 loop: CASSPAGGTRRGQYF. For the CDR3, the DNA is TGTGCCAGCAGCCCTGCGGGGGGAACCCGTCGCGGGCAGTACTTC. Full variable domain (remainder filled in from reference TRBV7-9 and TRBJ2-5): DTGVSQNPRHKITKRGQNVTFRCDPISEHNRLYWYRQTLGQGPEFLTYFQNEAQLEKSRLLSDRFSAERPKGSFSTLEIQRTEQGDSAMYLCASSPAGGTRRGQYFGPGTRLLVL.

This clone was observed a few times. V usage is TRBV7-6 and J usage is TRBJ1-1; D call uncertain. The CDR3 is 13 residues long. Between the trimmed V and J ends, which lost 3 bases and 1 base, there was a span of 6 bases. Germline CDR1 SGHVS, CDR2 FNYEAQ. CDR3 residues: CASSLTGNTEAFF. The DNA of the CDR3 is TGTGCCAGCAGCTTGACGGGGAACACTGAAGCTTTCTTT. The full variable domain, its missing parts supplied by reference TRBV7-6 and TRBJ1-1, is GAGVSQSPRYKVTKRGQDVALRCDPISGHVSLYWYRQALGQGPEFLTYFNYEAQQDKSGLPNDRFSAERPEGSISTLTIQRTEQRDSAMYRCASSLTGNTEAFFGQGTRLTVV.

This clone was detected a few times. The chain couples TRBV18 to TRBJ1-3; 8 nucleotides agree with TRBD1. The CDR3 is 15 residues long. CDR1 is KGHSH and CDR2 is LQKENI in the germline V gene. The junction had 4 bases not matched to a gene; V was cut back by 6 bases and J by 0 bases. This chain's CDR3 is CASSPDRASGNTIYF. CDR3 in DNA: TGTGCCAGCTCCCCGGACAGGGCCTCTGGAAACACCATATATTTT.

The chain recombines TRBV30 with TRBJ1-1; TRBD1 aligns across 7 bases. The CDR3 has 14 amino acids. V lost 4 bases, J lost 1 base, and 6 bases stayed unmatched. Germline loops: CDR1 GTSNPN, CDR2 SVGIG (reference sequence). The CDR3 protein is CAWNRQGRNTEAFF. The CDR3 region has the DNA TGTGCCTGGAATCGACAGGGACGGAACACTGAAGCTTTCTTT.

This clone has more than one count but fewer than ten. The chain is built from TRBV27 and TRBJ2-1, with 14 bases identical to TRBD2. Germline lookup yields CDR1 MNHEY and CDR2 SMNVEV (reference sequence). The CDR3 has 15 amino acids. V lost 4 bases, J lost 9 bases, and 5 bases stayed unmatched. This CDR3 is CASSSQTSGGVEQFF. The CDR3 region has the DNA TGTGCCAGCAGTTCTCAGACTAGCGGGGGGGTTGAGCAGTTCTTC.

CDR3 protein: CASSVAGYQGLDTQYF. In DNA, the CDR3 is TGTGCCAGCAGCGTAGCCGGATACCAGGGGTTAGATACGCAGTATTTT. V gene TRBV9 combines with J gene TRBJ2-3; possibly TRBD1 for D (6 bases). The CDR3 consists of 16 residues. Trimming took off 0 bases at V and 5 bases at J, with 16 bases between the two ends. The germline V gene has CDR1 SGDLS and CDR2 YYNGEE.

This clone came up a few times. The chain employs TRBV19 and TRBJ2-7; TRBD2 aligns across 13 bases. With 10 bases clipped from V and 3 bases from J, the junction kept 9 bases outside the gene matches. Germline lookup yields CDR1 LNHDA and CDR2 SQIVND (reference sequence). This CDR3 region has 15 residues. The CDR3 DNA is TGTGCCACCCAGGCGCGACTAGCGGGGGGCTACGAGCAGTACTTC. This translates into CATQARLAGGYEQYF.